The T cell receptor beta chain described here comes from a study of blood T cells in healthy people across ages. Study background: Template-switching capture recovered about one barcoded beta molecule per two T cells. Study outcomes and limitations: Estimated diversity that came from one million T cells was considered an underestimate.

Concerning this clonotype itself: Its specificity is unknown. Since a much larger clone is just one base distant, this may be a read error.

A J-beta primer mix and a sample-barcoded 5' primer were used in a second PCR of about 6 to 12 cycles. Every individual sample yielded 2.5 million or more paired-end reads (each containing CDR3). Each CDR3 protein gets one entry after TCRdb re-called the 5' RACE reads with MiXCR. The profile shows roughly 830,000 distinct CDR3 sequences, under 80% of them singletons. Germline V CDR1 and CDR2: SGHRS, YFSETQ. This CDR3 spans 14 amino acids. This TCR was sampled from a man aged 25 to 40 in good health. Sequenced material: blood. The chain is built from TRBV5-1 and TRBJ2-5, with unresolved D. CDR3 nucleotides: TGCGCCAGCAGCTTAGATTTAGGCCAAGAGGCCCAGTACTTC. Protein product: CASSLDLGQEAQYF.